Sequencing of this TCR beta chain was carried out in a study of blood T cell repertoires in COVID-19. Across the study: T cells, B-cell-depleted T cells, or PBMCs supplied cDNA or gDNA.

Here immunoSEQ multiplex PCR was the method, and the copy in TCRdb shows in-frame clones only, minus some. This table has about 98,000 clones, roughly nine tenths appearing once. The sequencing input was peripheral blood. The clonotype comes from a man between 65 and 85 years old with acute or convalescent COVID-19.

The CDR3 nucleotides are TGTGCCAGCAGCCTAGCCAATTCACCCCTCCACTTT. This translates into CASSLANSPLHF. This rearrangement joins TRBV28 to TRBJ1-6; D is undetermined. V shed 6 bases and J shed 7 bases, with 7 bases lying between them. Germline CDR1 MDHEN, CDR2 SYDVKM. The CDR3 spans 12 residues.